The sequence of this T cell receptor beta chain was determined in a study of spatial heterogeneity in lung cancer. As for the study in general: The study observed each unique TCR and UMI combination more than ten times on average in raw reads. Study-wide results and limits: Ubiquitous, expanded tumor-derived TCRs were more frequently observed in blood at resection than at follow-up.

MiXCR was run by TCRdb on the 5' RACE reads, yielding one entry per CDR3 protein. The sample has 10,000 to 15,000 distinct CDR3 sequences, approximately 4% seen once. Germline V CDR1 and CDR2: GTSNPN, SVGIG (reference sequence). V was pared by 2 bases and J by 7 bases, with 2 bases between. The CDR3 covers 10 residues. This clonotype was detected ten times or more. Its antigen is undetermined. The time point here: sample taken at primary tumor resection. Without sorting, whole RNA was sequenced from tumor, nontumor lung or frozen PBMC. The chain couples TRBV30 to TRBJ1-4; D gene unclear. The sequence was obtained from a male donor with early-stage non-small cell lung cancer. Sequenced material: PBMCs, taken at surgery. CDR3 amino acids: CAWSREKLFF. CDR3 DNA: TGTGCCTGGAGTCGTGAAAAACTGTTTTTT.